The 15 T cell receptor beta chains below were found in one sample sequenced in a study of blood T cell repertoires in COVID-19. Clones were sequenced by immunoSEQ multiplex PCR, and TCRdb holds only the in-frame ones, with some missing. The sample carries hundreds of thousands of clones, roughly nine tenths recorded once. Sequencing used PBMCs or T cells enriched from blood (not recorded which). The receptor source for this set is a man between 18 and 35 years old who had recovered from COVID-19.

The rearrangement links TRBV12-3 or TRBV12-4 to TRBJ2-3, with a possible D match to TRBD2 (5 bases). CDR3 size: 11 residues. Trimming took off 3 bases at V and 7 bases at J, with 5 bases between the two ends. The CDR3 sequence is CASSFGNTQYF. DNA for the CDR3: TGTGCCAGCAGTTTCGGGAATACGCAGTATTTT.

The CDR3 coding sequence is TGTGCCAGCAGTGAGACACACCCATTCTCTGGAAACACCATATATTTT. Amino acid sequence: CASSETHPFSGNTIYF. This chain uses TRBV11-1 with TRBJ1-3; D is ambiguous. Germline values: CDR1 SGHAT, CDR2 FQDESV (reference sequence). This CDR3 has 16 amino acids. V shed 6 bases and J shed 0 bases, with 15 bases lying between them. Full variable domain (outside the CDR3, taken from reference TRBV11-1 and TRBJ1-3): EAEVAQSPRYKITEKSQAVAFWCDPISGHATLYWYRQILGQGPELLVQFQDESVVDDSQLPKDRFSAERLKGVDSTLKIQPAELGDSAMYLCASSETHPFSGNTIYFGEGSWLTVV.

The chain is built from TRBV6-6 and TRBJ1-2; tentative D call: TRBD1 (5 bases). Germline V gene lookup returns CDR1 MNHNY and CDR2 SVGAGI (reference sequence). V shed 5 bases and J shed 6 bases, with 13 bases lying between them. The CDR3 contains 13 residues. As DNA, the CDR3 is TGTGCCAGCAGTCAGGACATAATCAATGGCTACACCTTC. Translating it yields CASSQDIINGYTF.

The V call is TRBV27, the J call TRBJ1-6; D call uncertain. Germline V lookup: CDR1 MNHEY, CDR2 SMNVEV (reference sequence). Trimming removed 3 bases at V and 2 bases at J, with 8 bases between. CDR3 length: 15 residues. The CDR3 sequence is CASSLGEPYNSPLHF. CDR3 nucleotides: TGTGCCAGCAGTTTGGGAGAACCCTATAATTCACCCCTCCACTTT.

This rearrangement joins TRBV5-5 to TRBJ2-1; D remains ambiguous. There are 14 residues in the CDR3. Germline-derived CDR1 and CDR2 are SGHKS and YYEKEE (reference sequence). Trimming stripped 2 bases from V and 0 bases from J, with 6 bases between. CDR3 amino acids: CASSLVSSYNEQFF. CDR3 nucleotides: TGTGCCAGCAGCTTAGTTAGCTCCTACAATGAGCAGTTCTTC.

The chain is built from TRBV20-1 and TRBJ2-1; D uncertain. V was shortened by 6 bases and J by 3 bases, with 3 bases between the two germline ends. Germline V gene sequence: CDR1 DFQATT, CDR2 SNEGSKA (reference sequence). The CDR3 contains 10 residues. This CDR3 is CSANYNEQFF. In DNA form, the CDR3 reads TGCAGTGCCAACTACAATGAGCAGTTCTTC.

The V and J genes are TRBV5-8 and TRBJ2-2; D perhaps matches TRBD2 (5 bases). Looked up from germline, CDR1 is SGHTS and CDR2 is YDEGEE. V was clipped by 7 bases and J by 6 bases, with 16 bases between them. This CDR3 is 14 amino acids long. The CDR3 DNA reads TGTGCCAGCCCGGTCAGGTTCGGGGCCGGGGAGCTGTTTTTT. Translating it yields CASPVRFGAGELFF.

V is TRBV29-1 and J is TRBJ2-3; 12 nucleotides match TRBD2. This CDR3 contains 16 residues. The V and J ends lost 3 bases and 3 bases, in that order; junction bases with no gene match: 7. CDR1 is SQVTM, CDR2 ANQGSEA, per germline. CDR3 nucleotide sequence: TGCAGCGTTGAGGGGTCTAGCGGGGGGGCGACAGATACGCAGTATTTT. It codes for CSVEGSSGGATDTQYF.

This clone was seen more than once but under ten times. The rearrangement links TRBV27 to TRBJ2-2; TRBD2 might be the D (6 bases). The CDR3 spans 16 residues. CDR1 and CDR2 (germline): MNHEY, SMNVEV (reference sequence). Trimming cost V 4 bases and J 0 bases, with 12 bases left between them. The CDR3 region is CASSWGWTTNTGELFF. CDR3 nucleotide sequence: TGTGCCAGCAGTTGGGGTTGGACTACGAACACCGGGGAGCTGTTTTTT.

V and J are TRBV13 and TRBJ2-1; D is perhaps TRBD2 (5 bases). This CDR3 has 13 amino acids. Germline loops: CDR1 PRHDT, CDR2 FYEKMQ (reference sequence). V lost 5 bases and J lost 5, with 10 bases in between. The CDR3 is CASSPLGNNEQFF. The CDR3 DNA reads TGTGCCAGCAGCCCACTAGGGAACAATGAGCAGTTCTTC.

The genes are TRBV7-9 and TRBJ1-5, with TRBD1 matching over 9 bases. Unmatched junction bases numbered 11, after V lost 6 bases and J lost 5 bases. Germline V gene lookup returns CDR1 SEHNR and CDR2 FQNEAQ (reference sequence). The CDR3 has 16 residues. The CDR3 sequence: CASSSATGTGYQPQHF. CDR3 in DNA: TGTGCCAGCAGTTCGGCAACCGGGACAGGGTATCAGCCCCAGCATTTT.

The chain couples TRBV12-5 to TRBJ2-1; D not certain. The length of the CDR3 is 13 residues. Germline lookup yields CDR1 LGHNT and CDR2 FRNRAP. Trimming removed 3 bases at V and 3 bases at J, with 6 bases between. CDR3 sequence reads: CASGLNHYNEQFF. The CDR3 coding sequence is TGTGCTAGTGGTTTAAATCACTACAATGAGCAGTTCTTC.

This chain uses TRBV7-2 with TRBJ2-7; D unclear. V lost 1 base, J lost 6 bases, and 25 bases lay in between. Germline loops: CDR1 SGHTA, CDR2 FQGNSA. There are 18 residues in the CDR3. This CDR3 reads CASSLVSRHRIPYTEQYF. The CDR3 DNA is TGTGCCAGCAGCTTAGTAAGTCGTCACAGAATACCCTATACCGAGCAGTACTTC. The full variable domain, in which reference TRBV7-2 and TRBJ2-7 provide the parts outside the CDR3, is GAGVSQSPSNKVTEKGKDVELRCDPISGHTALYWYRQSLGQGLEFLIYFQGNSAPDKSGLPSDRFSAERTGGSVSTLTIQRTQQEDSAVYLCASSLVSRHRIPYTEQYFGPGTRLTVT.

The CDR3 is CASRTLGSGGSGNEQFF. In DNA, the CDR3 is TGTGCCAGCAGGACCTTAGGGAGCGGGGGGTCCGGGAATGAGCAGTTCTTC. The chain carries TRBV13 and TRBJ2-1, with 9 bases fitting TRBD2. The CDR3 has 17 amino acids. Germline-derived CDR1 and CDR2 are PRHDT and FYEKMQ (reference sequence). V shed 6 bases and J 7 bases; nucleotides not matched to a gene: 16.

This chain connects TRBV15 to TRBJ1-1; D remains unclear. The germline CDR1 and CDR2 sequences are LNHNV and YYDKDF (reference sequence). V was shortened by 1 base and J by 6 bases, with 9 bases between the two germline ends. This CDR3 has 13 residues. The chain's CDR3 is CATSRVGGSEAFF. Written as DNA, the CDR3 is TGTGCCACCAGCAGAGTTGGAGGCTCTGAAGCTTTCTTT. The full variable domain, in which reference TRBV15 and TRBJ1-1 provide the parts outside the CDR3, is DAMVIQNPRYQVTQFGKPVTLSCSQTLNHNVMYWYQQKSSQAPKLLFHYYDKDFNNEADTPDNFQSRRPNTSFCFLDIRSPGLGDTAMYLCATSRVGGSEAFFGQGTRLTVV.